This TCR beta chain emerged from a study of blood T cell repertoires in COVID-19. Sequencing was performed with immunoSEQ multiplex PCR; in TCRdb, only in-frame clones are kept and a portion is missing. The sample shows fewer than 150,000 clones, approximately 81% of them seen only once. From germline, CDR1 is MGHRA and CDR2 YSYEKL. The trim removed 1 base at V and 7 bases at J, leaving 3 bases unmatched. The CDR3 runs 14 residues. The chain has TRBV4-1 and TRBJ1-2, with 10 nucleotides matching TRBD1. The sequence was collected from a man aged 50-59 years with acute or convalescent COVID-19. Material for sequencing was peripheral blood. The CDR3, as DNA: TGCGCCAGCAGCCAAGGACAGGGGGCGCGTGGCTACACCTTC. Translated, it gives CASSQGQGARGYTF.